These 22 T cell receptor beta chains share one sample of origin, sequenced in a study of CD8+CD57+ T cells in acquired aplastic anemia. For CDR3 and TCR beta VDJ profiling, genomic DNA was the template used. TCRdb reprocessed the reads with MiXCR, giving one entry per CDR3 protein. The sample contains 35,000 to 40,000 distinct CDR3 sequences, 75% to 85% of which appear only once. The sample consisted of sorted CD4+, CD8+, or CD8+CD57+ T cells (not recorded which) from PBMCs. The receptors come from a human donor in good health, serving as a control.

The CDR3 nucleotides read TGTGCCATAAACAGGGATGGCTCCTACGAGCAGTACTTC. This codes for CAINRDGSYEQYF. The chain links TRBV10-3 to TRBJ2-7; D perhaps matches TRBD1 (6 bases). Between the trimmed V and J ends, which lost 9 bases and 0 bases, there was a span of 12 bases. The CDR3 totals 13 residues. Germline lookup yields CDR1 ENHRY and CDR2 SYGVKD.

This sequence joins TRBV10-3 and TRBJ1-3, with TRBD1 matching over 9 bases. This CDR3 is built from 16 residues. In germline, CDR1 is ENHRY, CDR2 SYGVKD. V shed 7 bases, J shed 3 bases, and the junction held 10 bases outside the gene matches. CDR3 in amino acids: CAIKEGQGNSGNTIYF. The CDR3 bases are TGTGCCATCAAAGAGGGACAGGGAAATAGTGGAAACACCATATATTTT.

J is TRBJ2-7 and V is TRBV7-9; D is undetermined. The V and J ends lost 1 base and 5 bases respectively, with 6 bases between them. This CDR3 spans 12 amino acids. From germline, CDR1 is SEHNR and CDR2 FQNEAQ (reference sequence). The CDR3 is CASSLGRDEQYF. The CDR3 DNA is TGTGCCAGCAGCTTAGGCCGCGACGAGCAGTACTTC.

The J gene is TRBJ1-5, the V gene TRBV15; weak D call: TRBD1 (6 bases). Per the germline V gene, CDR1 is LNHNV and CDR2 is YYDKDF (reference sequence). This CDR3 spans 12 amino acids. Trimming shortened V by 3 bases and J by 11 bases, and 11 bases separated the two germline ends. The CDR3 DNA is TGTGCCACCAGCAGGGAACAGGGCGCCCAGCATTTT. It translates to CATSREQGAQHF.

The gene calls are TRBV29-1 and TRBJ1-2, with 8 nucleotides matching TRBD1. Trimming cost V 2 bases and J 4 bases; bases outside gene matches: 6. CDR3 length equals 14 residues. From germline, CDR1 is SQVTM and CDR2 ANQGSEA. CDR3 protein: CSVEWGTGGYGYTF. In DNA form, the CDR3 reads TGCAGCGTTGAATGGGGGACAGGAGGCTATGGCTACACCTTC.

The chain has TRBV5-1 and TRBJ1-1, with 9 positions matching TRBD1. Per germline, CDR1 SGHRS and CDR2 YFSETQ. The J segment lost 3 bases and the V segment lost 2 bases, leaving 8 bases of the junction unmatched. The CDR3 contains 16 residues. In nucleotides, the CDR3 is TGCGCCAGCAGCTTTCCCGGACAGGGGTCTTACACTGAAGCTTTCTTT. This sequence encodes CASSFPGQGSYTEAFF.

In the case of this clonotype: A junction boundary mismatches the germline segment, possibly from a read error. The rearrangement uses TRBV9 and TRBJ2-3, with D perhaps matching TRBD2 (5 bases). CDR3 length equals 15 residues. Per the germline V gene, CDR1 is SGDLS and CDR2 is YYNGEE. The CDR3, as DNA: TGCGCCAGCAGCCCTAGAGGGAGAGGCTGGGATACGCAGTATTTT. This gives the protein CASSPRGRGWDTQYF.

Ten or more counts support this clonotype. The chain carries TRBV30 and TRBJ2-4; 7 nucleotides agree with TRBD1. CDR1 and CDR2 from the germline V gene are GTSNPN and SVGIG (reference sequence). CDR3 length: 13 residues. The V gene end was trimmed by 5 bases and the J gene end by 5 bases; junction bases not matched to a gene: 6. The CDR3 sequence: CAWGTGTENIQYF. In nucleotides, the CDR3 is TGTGCCTGGGGCACCGGGACAGAAAACATTCAGTACTTC.

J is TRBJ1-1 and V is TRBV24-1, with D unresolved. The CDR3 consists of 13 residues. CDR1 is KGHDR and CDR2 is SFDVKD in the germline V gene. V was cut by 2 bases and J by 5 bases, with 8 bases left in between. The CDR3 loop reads CATSDSLGTEAFF. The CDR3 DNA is TGTGCCACCAGTGATTCTCTTGGGACTGAAGCTTTCTTT.

Here the CDR3 DNA reads TGTGCCAGCTACGAGCAGTACTTC. It specifies CASYEQYF. The chain is built from TRBV6-4 and TRBJ2-7; D unclear. The germline V gene has CDR1 MRHNA and CDR2 SNTAGT. This CDR3 comprises 8 residues. The ends were cut back, 8 bases at V and 4 bases at J, with 0 bases in the middle.

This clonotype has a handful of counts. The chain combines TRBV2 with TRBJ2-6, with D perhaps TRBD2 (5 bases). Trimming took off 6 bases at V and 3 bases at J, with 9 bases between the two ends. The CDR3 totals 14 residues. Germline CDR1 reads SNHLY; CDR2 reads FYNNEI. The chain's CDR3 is CASREVLGANVLTF. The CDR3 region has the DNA TGTGCCAGCAGGGAGGTTCTTGGGGCCAACGTCCTGACTTTC.

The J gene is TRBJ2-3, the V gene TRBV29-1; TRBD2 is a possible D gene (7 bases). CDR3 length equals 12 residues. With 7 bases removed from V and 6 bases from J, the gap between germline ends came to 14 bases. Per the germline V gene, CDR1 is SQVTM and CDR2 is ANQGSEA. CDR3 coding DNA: TGCAGCGACAGGGAGGGACCGGATACGCAGTATTTT. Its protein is CSDREGPDTQYF.

CDR3 amino acids: CSARDYDRGQNEKLFF. Written as DNA, the CDR3 is TGCAGTGCTAGAGATTATGACAGGGGCCAAAATGAAAAACTGTTTTTT. V is TRBV20-1 and J is TRBJ1-4; 8 bases are a match to TRBD1. The germline gives CDR1 DFQATT, CDR2 SNEGSKA (reference sequence). The CDR3 is made up of 16 amino acids. The V gene end was trimmed by 0 bases and the J gene end by 5 bases; junction bases not matched to a gene: 8.

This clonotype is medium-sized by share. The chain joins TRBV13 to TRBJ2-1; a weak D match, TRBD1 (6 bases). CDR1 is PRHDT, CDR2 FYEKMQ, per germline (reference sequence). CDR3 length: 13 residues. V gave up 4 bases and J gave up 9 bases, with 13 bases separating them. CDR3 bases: TGTGCCAGCAGCTCTGACAGGTCCCCTGAGCAGTTCTTC. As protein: CASSSDRSPEQFF.

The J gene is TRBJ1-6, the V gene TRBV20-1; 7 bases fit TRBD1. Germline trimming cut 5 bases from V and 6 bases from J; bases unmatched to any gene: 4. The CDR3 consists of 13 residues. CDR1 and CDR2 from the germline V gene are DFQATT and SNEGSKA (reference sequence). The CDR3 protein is CSAWGQSNSPLHF. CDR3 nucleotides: TGCAGTGCTTGGGGACAGAGTAATTCACCCCTCCACTTT.

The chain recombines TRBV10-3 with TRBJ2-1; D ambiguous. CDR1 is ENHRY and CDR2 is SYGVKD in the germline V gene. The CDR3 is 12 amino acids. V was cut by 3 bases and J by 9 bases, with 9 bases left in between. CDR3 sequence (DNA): TGTGCCATCAGTGAACAGCTAACTGAGCAGTTCTTC. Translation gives CAISEQLTEQFF.

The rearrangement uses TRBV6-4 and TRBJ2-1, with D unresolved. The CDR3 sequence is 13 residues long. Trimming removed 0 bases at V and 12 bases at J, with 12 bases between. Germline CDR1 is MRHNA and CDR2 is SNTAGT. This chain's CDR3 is CASSDSERNTQFF. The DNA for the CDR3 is TGTGCCAGCAGTGACTCGGAACGGAACACGCAGTTCTTC.

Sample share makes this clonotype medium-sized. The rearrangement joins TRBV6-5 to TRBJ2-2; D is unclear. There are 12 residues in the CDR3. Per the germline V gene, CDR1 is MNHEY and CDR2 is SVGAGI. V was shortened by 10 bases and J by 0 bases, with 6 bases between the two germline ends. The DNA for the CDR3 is TGTGCCACTGTGGCGAACACCGGGGAGCTGTTTTTT. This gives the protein CATVANTGELFF.

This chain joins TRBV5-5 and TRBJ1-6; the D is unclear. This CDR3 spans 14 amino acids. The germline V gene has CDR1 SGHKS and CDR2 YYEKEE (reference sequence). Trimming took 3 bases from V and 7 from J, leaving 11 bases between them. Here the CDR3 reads CASSSRTANSPLHF. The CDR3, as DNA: TGTGCCAGCAGCTCCCGGACGGCCAATTCACCCCTCCACTTT.

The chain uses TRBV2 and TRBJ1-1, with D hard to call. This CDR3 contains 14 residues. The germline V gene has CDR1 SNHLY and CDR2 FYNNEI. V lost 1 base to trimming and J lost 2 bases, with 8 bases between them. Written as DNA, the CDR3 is TGTGCCAGCAGTGAAGGGGAACAAAACACTGAAGCTTTCTTT. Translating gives CASSEGEQNTEAFF.

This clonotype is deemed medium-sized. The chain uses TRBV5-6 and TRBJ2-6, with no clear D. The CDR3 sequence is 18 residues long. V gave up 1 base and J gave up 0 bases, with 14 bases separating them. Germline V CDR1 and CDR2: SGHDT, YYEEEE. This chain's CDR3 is CASSLKFPPISGANVLTF. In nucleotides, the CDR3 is TGTGCCAGCAGCTTGAAATTTCCCCCTATCTCTGGGGCCAACGTCCTGACTTTC. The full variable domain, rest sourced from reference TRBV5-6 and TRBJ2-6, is DAGVTQSPTHLIKTRGQQVTLRCSPKSGHDTVSWYQQALGQGPQFIFQYYEEEERQRGNFPDRFSGHQFPNYSSELNVNALLLGDSALYLCASSLKFPPISGANVLTFGAGSRLTVL.

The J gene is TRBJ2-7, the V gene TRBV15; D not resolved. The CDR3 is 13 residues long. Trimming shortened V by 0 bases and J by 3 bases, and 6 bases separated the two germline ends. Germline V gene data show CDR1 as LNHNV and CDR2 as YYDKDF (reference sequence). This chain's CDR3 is CATSRDSHYEQYF. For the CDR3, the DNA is TGTGCCACCAGCAGAGATTCTCACTACGAGCAGTACTTC. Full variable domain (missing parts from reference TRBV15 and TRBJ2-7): DAMVIQNPRYQVTQFGKPVTLSCSQTLNHNVMYWYQQKSSQAPKLLFHYYDKDFNNEADTPDNFQSRRPNTSFCFLDIRSPGLGDTAMYLCATSRDSHYEQYFGPGTRLTVT.